This T cell receptor (beta chain) appears in the sequencing data of a study of early T cells in non-severe SARS-CoV-2 infection. The CDR3 is 13 residues long. V shed 6 bases and J shed 0 bases, with 11 bases lying between them. The V gene's germline CDR1 is DFQATT and CDR2 SNEGSKA (reference sequence). TCRdb ran MiXCR on the 5' RACE reads and lists one entry per CDR3 protein. The table has approximately 52,000 distinct CDR3 sequences, around 8% seen once. This chain connects TRBV20-1 to TRBJ1-2, with D maybe TRBD1 (5 bases). Sequencing was done on a sample of whole blood. The sequence was collected from an adult who was a healthcare worker with PCR-confirmed SARS-CoV-2 infection or an uninfected control (not recorded which). CDR3 bases: TGCAGTGCGGGGGGAGGATCTAACTATGGCTACACCTTC. Protein: CSAGGGSNYGYTF.